The clone carrying this T cell receptor (beta chain) was observed many times. The antigen remains undetermined. Per germline, CDR1 MNHEY and CDR2 SVGEGT. The CDR3 covers 14 residues. Losses at the gene ends were 5 bases for V and 4 bases for J; bases not matched to a gene: 4. TCRdb passed the 5' RACE reads through MiXCR, listing each CDR3 protein once. Altogether fewer than 80,000 distinct CDR3 sequences are present, over 9% being singletons, with the ten largest covering more than 10%. The source of the sample is a study of early T cells in non-severe SARS-CoV-2 infection. Whole-study results and caveats: Sequences matched to VDJdb favored anti-spike CD8 responses, while private and CD4 specificities were missed.

This chain uses TRBV6-2 or TRBV6-3 with TRBJ2-7, with 11 positions matching TRBD2. The sample here was whole blood, taken at baseline. The receptor was derived from an adult who was a healthcare worker with PCR-confirmed SARS-CoV-2 infection or an uninfected control (not recorded which). For the CDR3, the DNA is TGTGCCAGCAGTGAGACTAGCGGGGTATACGAGCAGTACTTC. Its translation is CASSETSGVYEQYF.